This T cell receptor (beta chain) was obtained from a study of graft-versus-host responses after intestinal transplantation (dated by TCRdb to the early 2020s). In the study overall: The transplants that recipients got were multivisceral, liver-intestinal, or isolated intestinal. Every recipient was given anti-thymocyte globulin induction, then maintenance tacrolimus and steroids for about three years. Samples from a few later patients were sequenced in-house on an Illumina MiSeq with MiXCR processing rather than by the commercial service. After intestinal transplantation, graft-versus-host and host-versus-graft alloreactive T cell clones in the graft, circulation and bone marrow were tracked using bulk TCR-beta CDR3 sequencing. The cohort enrolled some 24 intestinal transplant recipients, one of whom was a retransplant, and a few patients without pretransplant specimens were excluded. To identify alloreactive clones, pre-transplant mixed lymphocyte reaction products were sequenced and compared with unstimulated pre-transplant donor and recipient T cells. Donor T cell macrochimerism was defined as a peak of at least 4% donor T cells among recipient peripheral blood mononuclear cells. Broad study findings and their caveats: The conclusions were limited by the relatively low number and heterogeneity of the intestinal transplant patients. GvH clones were detected in recipient bone marrow, and some appeared earlier in ileal mucosa or blood, consistent with an intestinal mucosal origin. High GvH to HvG T cell clonal ratios were observed in the allografts of patients with donor T cell macrochimerism. Early after transplant, declines in HvG clones were associated with peak levels of circulating GvH clones.

The library was generated by the immunoSEQ multiplex PCR assay. For most patients, genomic DNA was isolated with the Qiagen DNeasy Blood and Tissue Kit and shipped frozen to Adaptive Biotechnologies for TCR sequencing. For most patients, high-throughput TCR-beta CDR3 sequencing of genomic DNA was performed by Adaptive Biotechnologies. In the source study's methods: TCR sequencing data were retrieved from Adaptive's ImmunoSEQ software for some 17 patients, whereas a few other patients were processed with MiXCR and VDJtools. To correct CD4 versus CD8 sorting errors, sequences present in both subsets at a frequency ratio below 5:1 were removed. CDR3 nucleotide sequences shared between donor and recipient were removed because their origin could not be assigned. To count as alloreactive, a clone needed at least 2-fold expansion over unstimulated cells and a minimum CFSE-low frequency of 0.002% (template counts) or 0.001% (read counts). Mappable clones were those detected in sequenced pre-transplant spleen, lymph node, or MLR CFSE-low populations of the donor or recipient. Cumulative frequency of alloreactive clones was calculated as a percentage of all sequences weighted by copy number. The immuneACCESS repertoire file appears here via TCRdb, limited to in-frame rearrangements. These files lack a portion of the clones; in checked studies, under half of the deficit traces to unresolved V genes, and the cause of the others is not known. V and J calls and clone size are as listed in that table; D and trimming were resolved from the DNA. This sample gives tens of thousands of clones in total; about 89% of them show up just once. Clones ranked in the top ten supply 0.3% to 0.4% of the sample.

Reading the label with the study, this specimen's time point is: cells obtained before transplantation from donor or recipient. CD3+CD4+ and CD3+CD8+ populations were FACS-sorted from unstimulated pre-transplant donor and recipient cells taken from spleen or lymph nodes. Note on this clone: Its target antigen remains unknown. Base qualities are missing; no much larger clone stands one base away.

CDR1 is given as MGHRA and CDR2 as YSYEKL, both from the germline V gene. V gives up 0 bases and J gives up 1 base, and the segment between their germline ends measures 13 bases. There are 17 amino acids in the CDR3, from cysteine to phenylalanine inclusive. Left in the record is the CDR3 DNA by itself, 51 bases read in frame from the first base. This clonotype originated in a human donor who received an intestinal transplant. Recombination linked TRBV4-1 to TRBJ2-4, with a tentative D gene TRBD2 over 5 matching bases. The material was unstimulated CD4+ T cells sorted from spleen or lymph node cells, obtained before intestinal transplant. The nucleotide sequence is given as TGCGCCAGCAGCCAAGATAAGAGGGAGCAGGCCAAAAACATTCAGTACTTC. This codes for CASSQDKREQAKNIQYF.